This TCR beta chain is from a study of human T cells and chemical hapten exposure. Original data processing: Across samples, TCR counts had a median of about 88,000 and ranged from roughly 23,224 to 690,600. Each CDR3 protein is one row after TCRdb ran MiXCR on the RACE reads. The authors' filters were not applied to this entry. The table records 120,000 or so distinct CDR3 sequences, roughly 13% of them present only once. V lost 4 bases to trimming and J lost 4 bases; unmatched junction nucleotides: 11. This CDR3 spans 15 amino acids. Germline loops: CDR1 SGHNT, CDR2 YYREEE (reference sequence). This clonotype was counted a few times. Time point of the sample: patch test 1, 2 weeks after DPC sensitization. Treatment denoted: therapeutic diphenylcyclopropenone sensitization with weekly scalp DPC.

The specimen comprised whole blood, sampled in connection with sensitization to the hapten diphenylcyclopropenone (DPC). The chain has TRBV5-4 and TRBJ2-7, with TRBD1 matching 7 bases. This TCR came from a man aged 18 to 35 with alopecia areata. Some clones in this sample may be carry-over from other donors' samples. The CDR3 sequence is CASSTRRAGGYEQYF. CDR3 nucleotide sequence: TGTGCCAGCAGCACCCGCCGGGCAGGGGGATACGAGCAGTACTTC.